This TCR beta chain was profiled in a study of shared clonotypes between healthy human individuals. Points from the study as a whole: Naive subsets generally had larger estimated richness than memory subsets.

The table came from immunoSEQ multiplex PCR; TCRdb's copy has only in-frame clones and leaves some out. The sample contains roughly 2,500,000 clones, over 85% of which appear only once. Losses at the gene ends were 4 bases for V and 6 bases for J; bases not matched to a gene: 6. Germline CDR1 and CDR2: SGHNT and YYREEE (reference sequence). The CDR3 loop spans 14 amino acids. Only one count was recorded for this clone. Its antigen is not known. Material: naive CD4+ T cells from PBMCs. Subset noted: CD45RA+ positively selected. The gene calls are TRBV5-4 and TRBJ2-3, with 9 positions matching TRBD1. The receptor comes from a young man in good health. Some clones in this sample may be carry-over from other donors' samples. The CDR3 DNA sequence: TGTGCCAGCAGCAAACAGGGGGCGATGGATACGCAGTATTTT. This translates into CASSKQGAMDTQYF.